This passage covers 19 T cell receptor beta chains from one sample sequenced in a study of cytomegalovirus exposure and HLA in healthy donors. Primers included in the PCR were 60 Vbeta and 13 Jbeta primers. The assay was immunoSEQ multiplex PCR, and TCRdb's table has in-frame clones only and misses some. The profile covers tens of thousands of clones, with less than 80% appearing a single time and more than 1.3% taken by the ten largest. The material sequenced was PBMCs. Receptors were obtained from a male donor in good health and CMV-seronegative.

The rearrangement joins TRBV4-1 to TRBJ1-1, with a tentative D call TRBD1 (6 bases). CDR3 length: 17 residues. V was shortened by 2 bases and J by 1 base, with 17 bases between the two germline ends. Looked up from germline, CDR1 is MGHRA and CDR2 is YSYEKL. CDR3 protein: CASSQKPIGQTNTEAFF. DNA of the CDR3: TGCGCCAGCAGCCAAAAACCGATTGGACAGACGAACACTGAAGCTTTCTTT.

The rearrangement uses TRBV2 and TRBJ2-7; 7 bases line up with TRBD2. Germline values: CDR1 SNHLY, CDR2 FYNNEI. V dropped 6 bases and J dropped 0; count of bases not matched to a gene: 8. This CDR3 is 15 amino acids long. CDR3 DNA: TGTGCCAGCAGCACCGTAGCGGGTAACTCCTACGAGCAGTACTTC. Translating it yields CASSTVAGNSYEQYF.

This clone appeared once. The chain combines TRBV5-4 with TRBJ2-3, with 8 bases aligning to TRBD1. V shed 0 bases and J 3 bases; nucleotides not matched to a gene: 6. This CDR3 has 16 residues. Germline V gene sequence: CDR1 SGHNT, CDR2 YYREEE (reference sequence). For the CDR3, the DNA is TGTGCCAGCAGCTTGGAAGGGGGGACAGGAACAGATACGCAGTATTTT. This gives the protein CASSLEGGTGTDTQYF.

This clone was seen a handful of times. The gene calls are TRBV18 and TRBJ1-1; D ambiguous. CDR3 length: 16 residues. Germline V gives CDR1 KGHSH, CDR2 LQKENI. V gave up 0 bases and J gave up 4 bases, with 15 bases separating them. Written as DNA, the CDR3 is TGTGCCAGCTCACCACCGAACCCGGGATCGATCACTGAAGCTTTCTTT. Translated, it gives CASSPPNPGSITEAFF.

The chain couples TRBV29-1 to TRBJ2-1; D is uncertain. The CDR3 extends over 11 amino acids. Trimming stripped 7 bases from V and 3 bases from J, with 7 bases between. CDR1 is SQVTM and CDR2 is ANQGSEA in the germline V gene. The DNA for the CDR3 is TGCAGCGCCCTAGTCTACAATGAGCAGTTCTTC. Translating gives CSALVYNEQFF.

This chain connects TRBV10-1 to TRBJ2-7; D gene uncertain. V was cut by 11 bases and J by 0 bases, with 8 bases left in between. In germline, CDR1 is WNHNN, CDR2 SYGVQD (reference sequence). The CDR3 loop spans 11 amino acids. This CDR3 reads CAWLVSYEQYF. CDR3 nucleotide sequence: TGCGCCTGGCTTGTCTCCTACGAGCAGTACTTC.

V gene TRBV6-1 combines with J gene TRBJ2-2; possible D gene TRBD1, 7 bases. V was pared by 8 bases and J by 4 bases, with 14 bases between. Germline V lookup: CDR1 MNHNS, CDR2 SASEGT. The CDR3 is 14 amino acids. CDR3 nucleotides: TGTGCCAGCTTGCGGGACAGCAGCACCGGGGAGCTGTTTTTT. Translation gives CASLRDSSTGELFF.

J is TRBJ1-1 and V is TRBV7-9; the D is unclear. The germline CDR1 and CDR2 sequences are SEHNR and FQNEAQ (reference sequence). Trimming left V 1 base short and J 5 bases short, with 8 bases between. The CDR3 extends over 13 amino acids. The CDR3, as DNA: TGTGCCAGCAGCTTAGGGGCCGAGACTGAAGCTTTCTTT. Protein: CASSLGAETEAFF.

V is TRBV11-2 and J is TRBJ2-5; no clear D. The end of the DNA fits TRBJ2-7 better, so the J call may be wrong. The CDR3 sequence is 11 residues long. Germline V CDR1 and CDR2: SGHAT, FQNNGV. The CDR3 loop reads CASSGRSEQYF. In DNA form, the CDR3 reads TGTGCCAGCAGCGGCAGGTCCGAGCAGTACTTC.

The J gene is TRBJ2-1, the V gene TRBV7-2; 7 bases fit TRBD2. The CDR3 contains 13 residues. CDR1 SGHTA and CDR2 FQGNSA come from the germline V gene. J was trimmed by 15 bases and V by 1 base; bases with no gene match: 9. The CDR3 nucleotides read TGTGCCAGCAGCTTAGTAGGCCGGGACTACGGGTTCTTC. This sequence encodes CASSLVGRDYGFF.

This CDR3 is CASSQARNTEAFF. As DNA, the CDR3 is TGCGCCAGCAGCCAAGCGAGGAACACTGAAGCTTTCTTT. J is TRBJ1-1 and V is TRBV4-3; no reliable D call. This CDR3 has 13 residues. The germline gives CDR1 LGHNA, CDR2 YSLEER. V was shortened by 1 base and J by 1 base, with 4 bases between the two germline ends.

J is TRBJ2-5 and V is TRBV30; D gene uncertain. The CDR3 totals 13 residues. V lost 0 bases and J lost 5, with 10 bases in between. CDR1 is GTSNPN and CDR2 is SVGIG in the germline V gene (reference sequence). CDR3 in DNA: TGTGCCTGGAGTGTAATGGTTCAGGAGACCCAGTACTTC. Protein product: CAWSVMVQETQYF. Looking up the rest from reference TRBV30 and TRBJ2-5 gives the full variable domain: SQTIHQWPATLVQPVGSPLSLECTVEGTSNPNLYWYRQAAGRGLQLLFYSVGIGQISSEVPQNLSASRPQDRQFILSSKKLLLSDSGFYLCAWSVMVQETQYFGPGTRLLVL.

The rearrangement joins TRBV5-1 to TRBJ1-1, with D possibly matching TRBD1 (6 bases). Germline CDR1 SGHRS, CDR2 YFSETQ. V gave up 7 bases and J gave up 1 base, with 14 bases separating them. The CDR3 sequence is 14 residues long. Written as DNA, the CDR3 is TGCGCCAGCGAAGAAAAGGGACAGAACACTGAAGCTTTCTTT. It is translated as CASEEKGQNTEAFF. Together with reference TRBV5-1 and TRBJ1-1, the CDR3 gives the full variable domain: KAGVTQTPRYLIKTRGQQVTLSCSPISGHRSVSWYQQTPGQGLQFLFEYFSETQRNKGNFPGRFSGRQFSNSRSEMNVSTLELGDSALYLCASEEKGQNTEAFFGQGTRLTVV.

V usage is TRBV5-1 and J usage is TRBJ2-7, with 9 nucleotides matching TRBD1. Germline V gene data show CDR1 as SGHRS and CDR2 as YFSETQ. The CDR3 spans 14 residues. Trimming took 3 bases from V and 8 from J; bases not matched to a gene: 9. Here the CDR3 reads CASSSSRDRDKQYF. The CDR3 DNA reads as TGCGCCAGCAGCTCGTCCCGGGACAGGGACAAGCAGTACTTC. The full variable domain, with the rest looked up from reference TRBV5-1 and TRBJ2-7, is KAGVTQTPRYLIKTRGQQVTLSCSPISGHRSVSWYQQTPGQGLQFLFEYFSETQRNKGNFPGRFSGRQFSNSRSEMNVSTLELGDSALYLCASSSSRDRDKQYFGPGTRLTVT.

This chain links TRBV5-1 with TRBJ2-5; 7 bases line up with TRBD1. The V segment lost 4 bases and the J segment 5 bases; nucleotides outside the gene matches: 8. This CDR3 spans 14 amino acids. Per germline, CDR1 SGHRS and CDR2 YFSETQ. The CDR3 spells CASSRGTQGETQYF. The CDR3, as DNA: TGCGCCAGCAGCAGGGGGACACAGGGGGAGACCCAGTACTTC.

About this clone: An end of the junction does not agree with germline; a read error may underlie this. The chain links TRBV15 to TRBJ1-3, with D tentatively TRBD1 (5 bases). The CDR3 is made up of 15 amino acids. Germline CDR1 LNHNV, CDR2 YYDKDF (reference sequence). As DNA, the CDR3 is TGTGCCACCAGCCGAGATGGGGCCCCGGTCGACACCATATATTTT. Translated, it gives CATSRDGAPVDTIYF.

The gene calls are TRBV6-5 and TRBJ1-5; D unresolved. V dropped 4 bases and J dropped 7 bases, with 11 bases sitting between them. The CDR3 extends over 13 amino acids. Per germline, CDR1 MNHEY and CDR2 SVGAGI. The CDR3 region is CASSSQSGQPQHF. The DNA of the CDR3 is TGTGCCAGCAGTTCCCAGTCGGGGCAGCCCCAGCATTTT.

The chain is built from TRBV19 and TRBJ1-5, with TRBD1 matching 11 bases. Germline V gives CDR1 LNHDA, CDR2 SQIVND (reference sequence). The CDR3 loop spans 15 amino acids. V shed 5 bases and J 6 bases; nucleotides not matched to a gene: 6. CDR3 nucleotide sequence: TGTGCCAGTAGTGGGGGGACAGGGGGGGTTCAGCCCCAGCATTTT. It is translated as CASSGGTGGVQPQHF.

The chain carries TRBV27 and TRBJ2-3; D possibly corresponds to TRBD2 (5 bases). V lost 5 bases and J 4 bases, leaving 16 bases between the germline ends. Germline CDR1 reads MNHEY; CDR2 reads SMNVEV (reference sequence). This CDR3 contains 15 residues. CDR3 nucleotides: TGTGCCAGCAGTCCAATGGCCGGGGTAGCAGATACGCAGTATTTT. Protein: CASSPMAGVADTQYF.